This passage covers 26 T cell receptor beta chains from one sample sequenced in a study of cytomegalovirus exposure and HLA in healthy donors. The PCR made use of 60 Vbeta and 13 Jbeta primers. Profiling relied on immunoSEQ multiplex PCR, and the TCRdb table lists in-frame clones only, not all of them. The top ten hold roughly 13% of the sample, which has over 150,000 clones, about 80% seen once. The specimen was PBMCs. All receptors come from a man aged 25 to 40 in good health and CMV-seropositive.

The genes are TRBV6-1 and TRBJ2-7; tentative D call: TRBD2 (6 bases). The CDR3 runs to 13 residues. Per the germline V gene, CDR1 is MNHNS and CDR2 is SASEGT. V was shortened by 5 bases and J by 7 bases, with 15 bases between the two germline ends. The CDR3 loop is CASSTGWAGEQYF. CDR3 nucleotides: TGTGCCAGCAGTACTGGCTGGGCGGGGGAGCAGTACTTC.

J is TRBJ1-6 and V is TRBV7-2; D is unclear. The V and J ends lost 5 bases and 4 bases respectively, with 15 bases between them. Germline V gives CDR1 SGHTA, CDR2 FQGNSA. The CDR3 is 16 amino acids. The CDR3 here is CASSPVQFPYNSPLHF. The CDR3 nucleotides are TGTGCCAGCAGCCCAGTCCAGTTCCCGTATAATTCACCCCTCCACTTT.

This clone was seen a single time. The chain uses TRBV9 and TRBJ1-1; 8 nucleotides agree with TRBD1. Germline CDR1 is SGDLS and CDR2 is YYNGEE. The CDR3 sequence is 15 residues long. The ends lost 2 bases at V and 6 bases at J; junction bases unmatched: 9. The CDR3 DNA sequence: TGTGCCAGCAGCGTGCGGGACAGGATAAGCGCTGAAGCTTTCTTT. Its translation: CASSVRDRISAEAFF.

This clone was seen once. The chain uses TRBV9 and TRBJ2-7; possibly TRBD1 for D (6 bases). Deletions cut 3 bases from V and 4 bases from J, with 17 bases between. This CDR3 contains 15 residues. Germline CDR1 SGDLS, CDR2 YYNGEE. The CDR3 nucleotides are TGTGCCAGCAGCGAGAGTGGGGACATGCTATACGAGCAGTACTTC. This codes for CASSESGDMLYEQYF. Based on the CDR3 plus reference TRBV9 and TRBJ2-7, the full variable domain is DSGVTQTPKHLITATGQRVTLRCSPRSGDLSVYWYQQSLDQGLQFLIQYYNGEERAKGNILERFSAQQFPDLHSELNLSSLELGDSALYFCASSESGDMLYEQYFGPGTRLTVT.

This chain uses TRBV5-4 with TRBJ1-2; TRBD1 aligns across 7 bases. The CDR3 spans 15 residues. The V gene's germline CDR1 is SGHNT and CDR2 YYREEE (reference sequence). Unmatched junction bases numbered 4, after V lost 0 bases and J lost 2 bases. CDR3 amino acids: CASSLVRGRNYGYTF. In nucleotides, the CDR3 is TGTGCCAGCAGCTTGGTGAGGGGGCGCAACTATGGCTACACCTTC.

The chain employs TRBV5-6 and TRBJ2-1; TRBD1 matches at 8 bases. With V trimmed by 4 bases and J by 4 bases, 7 bases remained unmatched. Looked up from germline, CDR1 is SGHDT and CDR2 is YYEEEE. The length of the CDR3 is 15 residues. This CDR3 reads CASSTGQVYYNEQFF. The CDR3 DNA is TGTGCCAGCAGCACGGGACAGGTTTATTACAATGAGCAGTTCTTC.

This chain uses TRBV4-1 with TRBJ2-7; TRBD1 matches at 10 bases. The CDR3 contains 14 residues. V was clipped by 6 bases and J by 6 bases; unmatched bases: 8. Germline-derived CDR1 and CDR2 are MGHRA and YSYEKL. This CDR3 is CASREGGQGGEQYF. CDR3 coding DNA: TGCGCCAGCAGAGAAGGAGGACAGGGGGGCGAGCAGTACTTC.

Turning to this clone: Distinct nucleotide sequences in the sample also encode this CDR3. The V and J genes are TRBV28 and TRBJ2-1, with 7 positions matching TRBD2. Trimming at V came to 9 bases and at J to 9 bases, leaving 20 bases not matched to a gene. Germline V gene lookup returns CDR1 MDHEN and CDR2 SYDVKM. The CDR3 has 16 residues. Here the CDR3 DNA reads TGTGCCAGTATTACCCGGGGCAGCGGGACGTCGAGTGAGCAGTTCTTC. It translates to CASITRGSGTSSEQFF.

The genes are TRBV5-6 and TRBJ2-7; 7 bases match TRBD1. Germline V gene data show CDR1 as SGHDT and CDR2 as YYEEEE. This CDR3 region has 16 residues. Trimming removed 3 bases from V and 0 bases from J; junction bases left unmatched: 9. The CDR3 nucleotides read TGTGCCAGCAGCTCGAGGGGGACAGTAGGCTCCTACGAGCAGTACTTC. It translates to CASSSRGTVGSYEQYF.

CDR3 sequence reads: CASSVGLADVYEQYF. DNA for the CDR3: TGTGCCAGCAGCGTAGGGCTAGCGGACGTCTACGAGCAGTACTTC. J is TRBJ2-7 and V is TRBV9, with 7 bases aligning to TRBD2. This CDR3 comprises 15 residues. Germline V gene lookup returns CDR1 SGDLS and CDR2 YYNGEE. Losses at the gene ends were 0 bases for V and 3 bases for J; bases not matched to a gene: 6.

The chain combines TRBV13 with TRBJ2-7; 9 positions match TRBD1. Germline CDR1 and CDR2: PRHDT and FYEKMQ (reference sequence). V dropped 5 bases and J dropped 5; count of bases not matched to a gene: 7. This CDR3 is 14 amino acids long. In DNA form, the CDR3 reads TGTGCCAGCAGCCTGGGGACAGGGATCCACGAGCAGTACTTC. This codes for CASSLGTGIHEQYF.

The V call is TRBV6-5, the J call TRBJ1-1, with TRBD1 identical over 7 bases. CDR1 and CDR2 from the germline V gene are MNHEY and SVGAGI. Losses at the gene ends were 7 bases for V and 6 bases for J; bases not matched to a gene: 11. This CDR3 contains 14 residues. CDR3 sequence reads: CASNQAGGYPEAFF. DNA of the CDR3: TGTGCCAGCAATCAAGCAGGGGGTTATCCTGAAGCTTTCTTT.

This clone was observed a few times. The V gene is TRBV19, the J gene TRBJ2-5, with D maybe TRBD2 (7 bases). Trimming stripped 5 bases from V and 10 bases from J, with 17 bases between. The CDR3 contains 13 residues. The germline gives CDR1 LNHDA, CDR2 SQIVND (reference sequence). The CDR3 spells CASSPQGLAVQYF. For the CDR3, the DNA is TGTGCCAGTAGTCCTCAGGGGCTAGCGGTCCAGTACTTC.

The gene calls are TRBV30 and TRBJ2-7; a weak D match, TRBD1 (6 bases). The germline V and J ends were trimmed by 3 bases and 7 bases, with 10 bases remaining between them. Looked up from germline, CDR1 is GTSNPN and CDR2 is SVGIG (reference sequence). The CDR3 sequence is 11 residues long. The CDR3 DNA sequence: TGTGCCTGGAGGGGGGCCGGGGAGCAGTACTTC. It is translated as CAWRGAGEQYF.

In DNA, the CDR3 is TGTGCCAGCAGCCAAGAAGCGGCGCGGGTTGGGACCGGGGAGCTGTTTTTT. This sequence encodes CASSQEAARVGTGELFF. V usage is TRBV4-2 and J usage is TRBJ2-2, with D possibly matching TRBD2 (5 bases). Germline CDR1 is LGHNA and CDR2 is YNFKEQ. This CDR3 is built from 17 residues. V shed 0 bases and J shed 5 bases, with 16 bases lying between them.

This chain joins TRBV7-8 and TRBJ2-2; TRBD1 is a possible D gene (6 bases). The CDR3 has 15 residues. Trimming took off 10 bases at V and 2 bases at J, with 17 bases between the two ends. Germline V CDR1 and CDR2: SGHVS, FQNEAQ. The CDR3 DNA is TGTGCCATCCGCCGGGACACCTATAACACCGGGGAGCTGTTTTTT. Its translation: CAIRRDTYNTGELFF.

The chain links TRBV4-2 to TRBJ2-7; 9 bases are a match to TRBD2. This CDR3 is built from 15 residues. Germline V gene sequence: CDR1 LGHNA, CDR2 YNFKEQ. The J segment lost 3 bases and the V segment lost 3 bases, leaving 6 bases of the junction unmatched. CDR3 protein: CASSQASGNIYEQYF. The CDR3 nucleotides are TGTGCCAGCAGCCAGGCTAGCGGGAACATCTACGAGCAGTACTTC.

The V call is TRBV9, the J call TRBJ1-1; no definite D call. Germline CDR1 reads SGDLS; CDR2 reads YYNGEE. The V and J ends lost 3 bases and 6 bases respectively, with 21 bases between them. The length of the CDR3 is 16 residues. CDR3 region: CASSAPGSARHAEAFF. The CDR3 coding sequence is TGTGCCAGCAGCGCCCCGGGGTCGGCCAGACACGCTGAAGCTTTCTTT.

The rearrangement uses TRBV28 and TRBJ2-7; 7 nucleotides line up with TRBD2. The CDR3 has 14 amino acids. From germline, CDR1 is MDHEN and CDR2 SYDVKM. V shed 5 bases, J shed 6 bases, and the junction held 10 bases outside the gene matches. CDR3 DNA: TGTGCCAGCAGTCCGGCGGGAGTTAGGGCCGAGCAGTACTTC. It codes for CASSPAGVRAEQYF.

This clone was recorded a few times. V gene TRBV13 combines with J gene TRBJ2-2; TRBD2 matches 14 bases. V was pared by 4 bases and J by 2 bases, with 3 bases of the junction left unmatched. This CDR3 region has 17 residues. Germline CDR1 PRHDT, CDR2 FYEKMQ (reference sequence). CDR3 nucleotides: TGTGCCAGCAGCTACGGACTAGCGGGAGGAAACACCGGGGAGCTGTTTTTT. It codes for CASSYGLAGGNTGELFF.

V gene TRBV5-1 combines with J gene TRBJ1-5; TRBD1 matches 11 bases. Looked up from germline, CDR1 is SGHRS and CDR2 is YFSETQ. Germline trimming cut 4 bases from V and 2 bases from J; bases unmatched to any gene: 8. The CDR3 covers 17 residues. Here the CDR3 DNA reads TGCGCCAGCAGCCTCGGGACAGGGGGAGAAGGCAATCAGCCCCAGCATTTT. It specifies CASSLGTGGEGNQPQHF.

The chain combines TRBV4-2 with TRBJ2-3; perhaps TRBD2 as D (6 bases). The V end was cut by 3 bases, the J end by 7 bases, with 17 bases between. The CDR3 covers 15 residues. The germline CDR1 and CDR2 sequences are LGHNA and YNFKEQ. The CDR3 sequence is CASSQLALQAYTQYF. DNA of the CDR3: TGTGCCAGCAGCCAGCTAGCGCTACAAGCATATACGCAGTATTTT.

The V gene is TRBV28, the J gene TRBJ2-3, with D unclear. This CDR3 is 13 amino acids long. Trimming pared 5 bases from V and 4 bases from J, leaving 10 bases between. Germline CDR1 and CDR2: MDHEN and SYDVKM. CDR3 sequence (DNA): TGTGCCAGCAGTCTAGGTGTACCAGATACGCAGTATTTT. This translates into CASSLGVPDTQYF.

V usage is TRBV5-1 and J usage is TRBJ1-6, with 9 nucleotides matching TRBD1. V lost 3 bases to trimming and J lost 14 bases; unmatched junction nucleotides: 6. The CDR3 is made up of 13 amino acids. Germline V gene lookup returns CDR1 SGHRS and CDR2 YFSETQ. CDR3 bases: TGCGCCAGCAGCTCCGGGACAGGGTCATCCCTCCACTTT. Translated: CASSSGTGSSLHF. Together with reference TRBV5-1 and TRBJ1-6, the CDR3 gives the full variable domain: KAGVTQTPRYLIKTRGQQVTLSCSPISGHRSVSWYQQTPGQGLQFLFEYFSETQRNKGNFPGRFSGRQFSNSRSEMNVSTLELGDSALYLCASSSGTGSSLHFGNGTRLTVT.

V gene TRBV7-8 combines with J gene TRBJ2-5; possibly TRBD1 for D (6 bases). V shed 1 base and J shed 2 bases, with 17 bases lying between them. CDR1 is SGHVS, CDR2 FQNEAQ, per germline. The CDR3 runs 17 residues. This CDR3 reads CASSLGGFGQPQETQYF. The DNA for the CDR3 is TGTGCCAGCAGCTTAGGGGGCTTTGGACAGCCGCAAGAGACCCAGTACTTC.

This clone was found once. The chain is built from TRBV2 and TRBJ2-5; the match to TRBD2 covers 7 bases. The J call is doubtful: the DNA matches TRBJ2-7 better. Germline CDR1 is SNHLY and CDR2 is FYNNEI. The CDR3 runs to 15 residues. The CDR3 DNA is TGTGCCAGCAGTGAAGATAGCGGGTCGTCCTACGAGCAGTACTTC. Protein sequence: CASSEDSGSSYEQYF.